The TCR beta chain described here comes from a study of shared clonotypes between healthy human individuals. Whole-study findings and limits: The study's rarefaction showed incomplete sorted-subset sequencing despite large depth. Estimated richness was generally greater in naive than memory subsets.

CD4+ cells yielded CD45RA+ naive and CD45RA-negative memory subsets. The CDR3 runs 15 residues. Trimming took 6 bases from V and 2 from J; bases not matched to a gene: 6. Germline assignment: CDR1 MNHNS and CDR2 SASEGT. The method was immunoSEQ multiplex PCR; TCRdb's version includes in-frame clones alone and lacks a portion of them. The sample lists 2 million to 2.5 million clones, approximately 93% occurring once. To note about this clone: The antigen remains unidentified. This specimen includes other DNA sequences encoding the same CDR3.

The chain links TRBV6-1 to TRBJ2-5; 10 bases are a match to TRBD2. This receptor was obtained from a man aged 18-30 years in good health. Some clones in this sample may be carry-over from other donors' samples. Sequenced sample: naive CD4+ T cells from PBMCs. Subset specified: CD45RA+ positively selected. CDR3 protein: CASSALAGVQETQYF. For the CDR3, the DNA is TGTGCCAGCAGCGCCCTAGCGGGAGTGCAAGAGACCCAGTACTTC.